The rows below give T cell receptor beta chains drawn from one sample of a study of CD8 T cells in ankylosing spondylitis. TCRdb reprocessed the 5' RACE reads with MiXCR, giving one entry per CDR3 protein. This sample has more than 25,000 distinct CDR3 sequences, with around 5% found just once. The sequencing input was blood, either unsorted or a sorted T cell fraction (not recorded which). These receptor sequences come from a female donor with ankylosing spondylitis or in good health (not recorded which). Both conserved end residues are part of each CDR3.

>TRBV9
CASSVSQDPETQYF
>TRBV9
CASSGVGLYYNEQFF
>TRBV9
CASSVDPHPPADTQYF
>TRBV9
CASSVSGVSTYEQYF
>TRBV9
CASSLSGGADNEQFF
>TRBV9
CASSVGTYPGDTQYF
>TRBV9
CASSGAGTPLETQYF
>TRBV9
CASSVRTGGFQSGELFF
>TRBV9
CASSVETRTQYF
>TRBV9
CASSVGGASTDTQYF
>TRBV9
CASSKQGSSNNEQFF
>TRBV9
CASSALGETEAFF
>TRBV9
CASSGPSGRAMTDTQYF
>TRBV20-1
CSAPGLAGGYEQYF
>TRBV9
CASTGLAGTGELFF
>TRBV9
CASSVGLAGNPGELFF
>TRBV9
CASSVGTSGPGGEQFF
>TRBV9
CASSVALSSYEQYF
>TRBV9
CASSAQGITGELFF
>TRBV9
CASSRNGLSSNEQFF
>TRBV9
CASSGGVGGYQETQYF
>TRBV9
CASSGDTQYF
>TRBV9
CASSPTDGLNTEAFF